This T cell receptor beta chain is from a study of blood T cell repertoires in COVID-19 (dated by TCRdb to between 2020 and 2021). Some background on the complete study: Collaborator samples came from the United States, Italy and Spain and covered acute and convalescent phases of COVID-19. The dataset comprised deeply sampled blood TCRbeta repertoires from subjects exposed to, actively infected with, or recovered from COVID-19. Samples were obtained from the ongoing ImmuneRACE study (first 160 participants) and from approximately 1,200 subjects provided by 6 global collaborators. HLA class I and class II types, where available, came from metadata supplied by the sample provider rather than from assay-based typing. A freely available public database, intended as a resource for researchers studying the immune response to SARS-CoV-2, is where the repertoires were released. The sample metadata nearly always contained a de-identified subject ID, COVID-19 status, age in years and sex. The prospective study material was composed of cDNA or gDNA derived from T cells, B-cell-depleted T cells, or PBMCs. Results and caveats for the whole study, not just this receptor: The amount of clinical and demographic metadata varied by source and participant and was provided uncurated.

TCRbeta CDR3 regions were amplified from genomic DNA using the immunoSEQ Assay, a bias-controlled multiplex PCR. As for the original processing: Within the assay, amplification of reference gene primers was used to estimate how many nucleated cells each sample contained. To quantify the absolute abundance of each unique TCRbeta CDR3 rearrangement, sequence reads were collapsed and filtered. For each sample, productive Simpson clonality was calculated as the square root of Simpson's diversity index across productive rearrangements. This is the immuneACCESS table as TCRdb keeps it, with only in-frame sequences that have V and J called. A part of the clones is gone; compared with another copy, unresolved V genes explain less than half, and the rest is unexplained. V and J calls and clone size are given by that table; D and trimming were obtained from the DNA. The sample table lists 45,000 to 60,000 clones, 83% of them with a count of one. The top ten clones comprise roughly 13% of the sample.

Notes on this clone: The specificity of this receptor is unknown. Nothing much larger sits one base from this clone, and base qualities are not available. Other DNA sequences in the sample encode the same CDR3.

The V and J ends are trimmed by 4 bases and 6 bases, leaving 17 bases between them. Taken from the germline V gene, the CDR1 and CDR2 loops are SGDLS and YYNGEE. The CDR3 measures 14 amino acids from cysteine to phenylalanine. Only CDR3 DNA is held: 42 bases, read in frame from base 1. Each collaborating institution followed its own protocols to collect whole blood in K2EDTA tubes. Collaborator samples were shipped for TCRbeta analysis as frozen whole blood, isolated PBMCs, or DNA extracted from either sample type. The V and J segments used are TRBV9 and TRBJ2-7; no D gene call is confident. This TCR was sampled from a human donor in a cohort sampled during active COVID-19. The source material was peripheral blood. The nucleotide sequence is given as TGTGCCAGCAGCTCGAGACATCGGCCCGGCGAGCAGTACTTC. Its product reads: CASSSRHRPGEQYF. The full variable domain, completed from the reference TRBV9 and TRBJ2-7 proteins outside the CDR3, reads DSGVTQTPKHLITATGQRVTLRCSPRSGDLSVYWYQQSLDQGLQFLIQYYNGEERAKGNILERFSAQQFPDLHSELNLSSLELGDSALYFCASSSRHRPGEQYFGPGTRLTVT.